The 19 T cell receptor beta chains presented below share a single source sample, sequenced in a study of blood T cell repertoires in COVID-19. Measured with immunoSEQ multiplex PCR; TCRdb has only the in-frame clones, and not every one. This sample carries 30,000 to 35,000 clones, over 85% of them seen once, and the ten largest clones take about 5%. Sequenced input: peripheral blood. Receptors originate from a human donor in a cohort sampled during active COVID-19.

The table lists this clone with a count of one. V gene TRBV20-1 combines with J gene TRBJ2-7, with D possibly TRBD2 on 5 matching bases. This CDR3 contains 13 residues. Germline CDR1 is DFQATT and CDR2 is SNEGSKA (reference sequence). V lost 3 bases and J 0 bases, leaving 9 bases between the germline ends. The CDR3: CSASSGISYEQYF. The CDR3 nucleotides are TGCAGTGCTAGTTCGGGGATCTCCTACGAGCAGTACTTC.

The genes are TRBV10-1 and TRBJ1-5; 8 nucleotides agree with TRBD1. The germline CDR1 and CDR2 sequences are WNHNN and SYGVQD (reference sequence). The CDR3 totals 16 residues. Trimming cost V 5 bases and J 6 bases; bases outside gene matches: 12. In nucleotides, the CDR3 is TGCGCCAGCAGTACAAATCGGACAGGGTATCCTCAGCCCCAGCATTTT. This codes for CASSTNRTGYPQPQHF.

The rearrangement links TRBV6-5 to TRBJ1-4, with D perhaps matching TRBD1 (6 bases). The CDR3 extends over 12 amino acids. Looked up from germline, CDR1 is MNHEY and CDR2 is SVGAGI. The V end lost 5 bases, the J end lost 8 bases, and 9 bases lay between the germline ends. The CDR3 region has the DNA TGTGCCAGCAGTAGGACAGCCGAAAAACTGTTTTTT. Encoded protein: CASSRTAEKLFF.

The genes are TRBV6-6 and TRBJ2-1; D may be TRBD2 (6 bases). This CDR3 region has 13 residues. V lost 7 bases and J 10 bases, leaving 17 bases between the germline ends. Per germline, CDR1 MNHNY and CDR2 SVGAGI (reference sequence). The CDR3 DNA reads TGTGCCAGCACCACTGGAGGGGTTCGGGAGCAGTTCTTC. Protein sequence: CASTTGGVREQFF.

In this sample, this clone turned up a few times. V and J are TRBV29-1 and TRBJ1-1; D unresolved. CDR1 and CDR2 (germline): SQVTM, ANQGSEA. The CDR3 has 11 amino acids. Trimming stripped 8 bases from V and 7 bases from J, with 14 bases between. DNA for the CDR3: TGCAGCCCAGTCTCTGCGGGTGAAGCTTTCTTT. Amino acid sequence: CSPVSAGEAFF.

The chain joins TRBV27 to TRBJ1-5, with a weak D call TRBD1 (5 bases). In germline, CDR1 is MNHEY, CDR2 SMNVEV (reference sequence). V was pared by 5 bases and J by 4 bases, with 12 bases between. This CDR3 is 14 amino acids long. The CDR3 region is CASSTPGGNQPQHF. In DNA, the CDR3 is TGTGCCAGCAGTACACCGGGGGGAAATCAGCCCCAGCATTTT.

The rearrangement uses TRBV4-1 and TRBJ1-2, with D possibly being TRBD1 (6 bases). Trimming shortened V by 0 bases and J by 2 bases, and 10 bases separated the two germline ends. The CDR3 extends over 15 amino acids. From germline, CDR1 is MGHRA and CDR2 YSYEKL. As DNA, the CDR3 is TGCGCCAGCAGCCAAGATGGGACAAGGAACTATGGCTACACCTTC. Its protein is CASSQDGTRNYGYTF.

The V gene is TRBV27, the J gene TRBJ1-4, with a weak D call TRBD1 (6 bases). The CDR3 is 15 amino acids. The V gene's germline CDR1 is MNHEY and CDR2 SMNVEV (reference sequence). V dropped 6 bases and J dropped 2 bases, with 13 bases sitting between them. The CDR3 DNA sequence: TGTGCCAGCAGGACAGGTCTGGGGACTAATGAAAAACTGTTTTTT. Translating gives CASRTGLGTNEKLFF.

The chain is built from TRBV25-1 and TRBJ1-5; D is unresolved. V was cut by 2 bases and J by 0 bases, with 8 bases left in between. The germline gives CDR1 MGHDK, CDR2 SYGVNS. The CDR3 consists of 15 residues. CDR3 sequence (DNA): TGTGCCAGCAGTGAAAACGGGAATAGCAATCAGCCCCAGCATTTT. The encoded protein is CASSENGNSNQPQHF.

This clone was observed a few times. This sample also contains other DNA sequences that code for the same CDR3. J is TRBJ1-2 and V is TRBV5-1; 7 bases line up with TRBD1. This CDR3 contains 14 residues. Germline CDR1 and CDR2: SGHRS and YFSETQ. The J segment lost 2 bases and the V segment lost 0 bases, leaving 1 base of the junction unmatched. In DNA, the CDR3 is TGCGCCAGCAGCTTGGGGACAGGCAACTATGGCTACACCTTC. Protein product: CASSLGTGNYGYTF. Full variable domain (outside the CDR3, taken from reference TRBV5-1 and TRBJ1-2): KAGVTQTPRYLIKTRGQQVTLSCSPISGHRSVSWYQQTPGQGLQFLFEYFSETQRNKGNFPGRFSGRQFSNSRSEMNVSTLELGDSALYLCASSLGTGNYGYTFGSGTRLTVV.

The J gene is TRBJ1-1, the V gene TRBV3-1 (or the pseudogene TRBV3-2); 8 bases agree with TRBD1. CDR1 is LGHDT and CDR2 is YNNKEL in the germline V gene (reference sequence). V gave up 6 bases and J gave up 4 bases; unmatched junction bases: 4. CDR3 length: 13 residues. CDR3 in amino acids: CASRGQEVTEAFF. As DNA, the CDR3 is TGTGCCAGCAGGGGACAGGAGGTCACTGAAGCTTTCTTT.

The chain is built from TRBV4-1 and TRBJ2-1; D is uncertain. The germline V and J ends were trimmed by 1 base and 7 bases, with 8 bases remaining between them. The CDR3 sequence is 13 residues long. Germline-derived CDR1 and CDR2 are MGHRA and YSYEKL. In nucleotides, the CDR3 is TGCGCCAGCAGCCAAGTGCGGCGGAATGAGCAGTTCTTC. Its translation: CASSQVRRNEQFF.

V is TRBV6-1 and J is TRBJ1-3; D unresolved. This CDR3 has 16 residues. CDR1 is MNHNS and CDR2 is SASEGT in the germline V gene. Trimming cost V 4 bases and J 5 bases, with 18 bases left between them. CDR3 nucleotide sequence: TGTGCCAGCAGTGGCCGGGATCCTCAACTGAGAAACACCATATATTTT. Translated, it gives CASSGRDPQLRNTIYF.

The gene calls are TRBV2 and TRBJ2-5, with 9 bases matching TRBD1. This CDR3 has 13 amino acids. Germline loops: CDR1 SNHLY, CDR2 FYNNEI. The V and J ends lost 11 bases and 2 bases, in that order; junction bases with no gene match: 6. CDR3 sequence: CAGGTGRQETQYF. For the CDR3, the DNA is TGTGCCGGTGGGACAGGGAGACAAGAGACCCAGTACTTC.

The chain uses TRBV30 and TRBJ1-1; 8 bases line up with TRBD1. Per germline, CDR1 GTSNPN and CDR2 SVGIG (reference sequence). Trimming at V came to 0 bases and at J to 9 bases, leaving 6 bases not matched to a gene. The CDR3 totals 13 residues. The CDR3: CAWSVRTGGQAFF. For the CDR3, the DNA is TGTGCCTGGAGTGTACGTACAGGGGGACAAGCTTTCTTT.

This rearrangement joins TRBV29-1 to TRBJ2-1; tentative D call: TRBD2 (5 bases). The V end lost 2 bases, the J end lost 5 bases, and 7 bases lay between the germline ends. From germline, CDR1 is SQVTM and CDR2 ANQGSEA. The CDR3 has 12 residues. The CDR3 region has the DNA TGCAGCGTTGAACCCGGGAACAATGAGCAGTTCTTC. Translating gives CSVEPGNNEQFF.

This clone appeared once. This chain's CDR3 is CASSRGTGLSEQYF. The CDR3 DNA follows: TGTGCCAGCAGCCGCGGGACAGGGTTATCCGAGCAGTACTTC. The V and J genes are TRBV5-4 and TRBJ2-7; the match to TRBD1 covers 9 bases. Trimming cost V 4 bases and J 6 bases; bases outside gene matches: 8. Germline V lookup: CDR1 SGHNT, CDR2 YYREEE (reference sequence). The CDR3 extends over 14 amino acids.

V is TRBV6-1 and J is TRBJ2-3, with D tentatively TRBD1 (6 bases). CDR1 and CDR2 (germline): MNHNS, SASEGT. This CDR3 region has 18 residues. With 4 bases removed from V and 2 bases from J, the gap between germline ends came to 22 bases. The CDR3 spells CASSVFGQQSGHTDTQYF. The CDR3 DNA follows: TGTGCCAGCAGTGTCTTTGGACAGCAAAGCGGCCACACAGATACGCAGTATTTT.

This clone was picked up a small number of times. For the CDR3, the DNA is TGTGCCAGCAGTTACTCAGGAAGACTCTACGAGCAGTACTTC. Its translation: CASSYSGRLYEQYF. The V gene is TRBV6-5, the J gene TRBJ2-7; D not resolved. There are 14 residues in the CDR3. V lost 0 bases and J lost 3, with 9 bases in between. CDR1 is MNHEY, CDR2 SVGAGI, per germline.